This TCR beta chain was sequenced during a study of cytomegalovirus exposure and HLA in healthy donors. The CDR3 consists of 14 residues. Germline V gene sequence: CDR1 MNHEY, CDR2 SVGAGI. V lost 6 bases and J lost 3; bases outside the gene matches: 7. Clones were sequenced by immunoSEQ multiplex PCR, and TCRdb holds only the in-frame ones, with some missing. Found here are roughly 60,000 clones, roughly 95% of them singletons; the top ten hold under 1.5%. This TCR was recovered from a woman under 30 in good health and CMV-seronegative. Sequencing input: PBMCs. The V and J genes are TRBV6-5 and TRBJ1-2, with 7 bases matching TRBD1. CDR3 coding DNA: TGTGCCAGCAGACTAGGGACAGCCGACTATGGCTACACCTTC. Amino acid sequence: CASRLGTADYGYTF.